The sample holds a few counts of the clone carrying this TCR beta chain. The antigen is undetermined. Via MiXCR, TCRdb re-called the reads, giving one row per CDR3 protein. The table has around 300,000 distinct CDR3 sequences, over 20% seen once; the top ten hold approximately 13%. This sample is part of a study of T cell repertoires in cytomegalovirus infection. The overall study: The public TCR beta signatures pointed to both CMV infection and matching HLA type. Whole-study findings and limits: The ex vivo response was dominated by HLA-C-restricted CMV-specific TCR beta clonotypes. Individuals carrying CMV plus the relevant HLA were identified by cumulative frequency of public TCR beta families.

The CDR3 sequence is 14 residues long. Germline values: CDR1 GTSNPN, CDR2 SVGIG (reference sequence). Trimming stripped 4 bases from V and 6 bases from J, with 13 bases between. This receptor was taken from a human donor in good health (CMV status not recorded). Some clones in this sample may be carry-over from other donors' samples. The J gene is TRBJ1-6, the V gene TRBV30; a weak D match, TRBD1 (5 bases). Sequencing was done on a sample of PBMCs. Written as DNA, the CDR3 is TGTGCCTGGATCGACAGAGGTCTTAATTCACCCCTCCACTTT. Translated: CAWIDRGLNSPLHF.